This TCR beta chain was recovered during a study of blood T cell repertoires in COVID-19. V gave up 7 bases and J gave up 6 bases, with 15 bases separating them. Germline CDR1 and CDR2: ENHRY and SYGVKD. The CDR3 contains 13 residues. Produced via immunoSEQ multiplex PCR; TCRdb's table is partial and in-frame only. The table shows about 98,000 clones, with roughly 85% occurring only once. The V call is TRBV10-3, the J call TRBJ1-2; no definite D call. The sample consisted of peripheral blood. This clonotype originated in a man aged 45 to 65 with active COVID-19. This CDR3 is CAIKPLEAHGYTF. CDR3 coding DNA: TGTGCCATCAAACCCCTCGAGGCCCATGGCTACACCTTC.